This TCR beta chain was recorded in a study of blood T cell repertoires in COVID-19. Looking at the study overall: The study drew acute and convalescent COVID-19 samples from the United States, Italy and Spain. T cells, B-cell-depleted T cells, or PBMCs supplied cDNA or gDNA.

In the original processing: Using reference gene primer amplification, nucleated cell counts were estimated. The method was immunoSEQ multiplex PCR; TCRdb's version includes in-frame clones alone and lacks a portion of them. For V, J and clone size, that table is used; D and trimming come from the DNA. The data contain around 260,000 clones, 91% of them singletons. Seattle cases were enrolled at active infection and followed longitudinally. The CDR3 loop spans 18 amino acids. Germline V lookup: CDR1 SGHTA, CDR2 FQGNSA. V shed 1 base, J shed 4 bases, and the junction held 11 bases outside the gene matches.

V gene TRBV7-2 combines with J gene TRBJ2-1; TRBD2 aligns across 9 bases. The specimen sequenced was peripheral blood. The source is a person aged 18-30 years with COVID-19, enrolled during active disease. As DNA, the CDR3 is TGTGCCAGCAGCTTAGATCGTGGTAGCGGGGGCCTTTACAATGAGCAGTTCTTC. Translated: CASSLDRGSGGLYNEQFF. Full variable domain (outside the CDR3, taken from reference TRBV7-2 and TRBJ2-1): GAGVSQSPSNKVTEKGKDVELRCDPISGHTALYWYRQSLGQGLEFLIYFQGNSAPDKSGLPSDRFSAERTGGSVSTLTIQRTQQEDSAVYLCASSLDRGSGGLYNEQFFGPGTRLTVL.